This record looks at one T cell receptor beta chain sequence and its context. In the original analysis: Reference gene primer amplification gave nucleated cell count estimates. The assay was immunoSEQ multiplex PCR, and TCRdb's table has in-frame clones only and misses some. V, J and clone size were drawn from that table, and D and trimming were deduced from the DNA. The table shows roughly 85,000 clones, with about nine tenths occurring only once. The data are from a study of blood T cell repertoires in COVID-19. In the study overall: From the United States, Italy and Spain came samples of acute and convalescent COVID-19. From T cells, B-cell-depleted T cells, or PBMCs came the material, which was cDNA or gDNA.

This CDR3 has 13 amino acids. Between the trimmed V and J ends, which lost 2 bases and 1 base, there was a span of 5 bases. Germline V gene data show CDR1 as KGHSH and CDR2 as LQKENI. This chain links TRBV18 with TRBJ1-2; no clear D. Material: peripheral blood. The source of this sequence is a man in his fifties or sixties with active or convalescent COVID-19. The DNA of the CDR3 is TGTGCCAGCTCACCAACTATTAACTATGGCTACACCTTC. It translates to CASSPTINYGYTF.